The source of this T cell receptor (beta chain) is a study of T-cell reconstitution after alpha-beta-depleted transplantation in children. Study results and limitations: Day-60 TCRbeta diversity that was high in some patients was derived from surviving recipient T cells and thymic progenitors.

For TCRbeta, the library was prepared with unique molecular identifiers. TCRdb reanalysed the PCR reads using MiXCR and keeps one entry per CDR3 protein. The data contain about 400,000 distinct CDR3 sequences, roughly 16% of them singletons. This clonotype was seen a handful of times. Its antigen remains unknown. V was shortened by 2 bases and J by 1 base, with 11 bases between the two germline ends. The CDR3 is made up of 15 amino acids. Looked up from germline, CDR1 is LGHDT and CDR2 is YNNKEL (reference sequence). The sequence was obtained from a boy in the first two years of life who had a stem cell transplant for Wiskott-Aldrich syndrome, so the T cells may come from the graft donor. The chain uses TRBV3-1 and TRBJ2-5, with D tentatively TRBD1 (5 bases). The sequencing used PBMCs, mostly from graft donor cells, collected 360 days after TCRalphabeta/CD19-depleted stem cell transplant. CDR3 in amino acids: CASSQSGDSQETQYF. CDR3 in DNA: TGTGCCAGCAGCCAAAGTGGCGACAGCCAAGAGACCCAGTACTTC.